This T cell receptor beta chain was captured in a study of shared T cell receptors in the human thymus. Repertoires were generated with immunoSEQ multiplex PCR, while TCRdb's copy carries only in-frame clones and drops some. The sample carries hundreds of thousands of clones, around 87% recorded once. Germline lookup yields CDR1 LNHDA and CDR2 SQIVND (reference sequence). There are 14 residues in the CDR3. In the case of this clone: The junction departs from the called germline gene at one end, perhaps through a read error.

Separately, the same data were catalogued under a study of human thymus T cells. Turning to that study: Thymic and blood repertoires appeared to show biased V and J gene usage.

The V gene is TRBV19, the J gene TRBJ1-5; D is perhaps TRBD1 (5 bases). This sequence was found in a boy less than two years old with a congenital heart defect. The sequenced sample consisted of thymocytes. As DNA, the CDR3 is TGTGCCAGTAGTGGACATTCTAGCGATCAGCCCCAGCATTTT. Translation gives CASSGHSSDQPQHF.